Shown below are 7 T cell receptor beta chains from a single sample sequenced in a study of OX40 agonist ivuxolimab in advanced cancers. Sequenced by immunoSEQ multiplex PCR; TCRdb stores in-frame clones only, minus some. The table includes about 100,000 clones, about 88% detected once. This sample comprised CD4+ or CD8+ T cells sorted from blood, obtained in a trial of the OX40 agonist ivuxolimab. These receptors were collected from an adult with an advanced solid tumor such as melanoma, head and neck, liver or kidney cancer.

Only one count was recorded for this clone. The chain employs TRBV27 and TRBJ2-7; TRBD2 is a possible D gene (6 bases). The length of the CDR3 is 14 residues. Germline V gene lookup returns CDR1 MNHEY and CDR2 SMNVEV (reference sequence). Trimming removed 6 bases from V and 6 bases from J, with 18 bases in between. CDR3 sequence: CASRRVAGRLEQYF. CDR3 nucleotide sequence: TGTGCCAGCAGGCGAGTTGCGGGAAGGCTCGAGCAGTACTTC.

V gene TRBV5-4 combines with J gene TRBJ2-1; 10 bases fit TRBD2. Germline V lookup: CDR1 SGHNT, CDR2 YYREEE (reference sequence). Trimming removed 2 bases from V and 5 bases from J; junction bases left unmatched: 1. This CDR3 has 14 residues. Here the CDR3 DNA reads TGTGCCAGCAGCTTTAGCGGGGGGAACAATGAGCAGTTCTTC. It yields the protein CASSFSGGNNEQFF.

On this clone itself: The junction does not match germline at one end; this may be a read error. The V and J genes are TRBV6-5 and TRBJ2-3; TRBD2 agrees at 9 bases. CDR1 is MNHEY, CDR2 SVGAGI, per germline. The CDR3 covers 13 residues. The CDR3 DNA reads TGTGCCAGCAGCCGCCCGGGGGGCGGGAGGGCCGATTTT. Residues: CASSRPGGGRADF.

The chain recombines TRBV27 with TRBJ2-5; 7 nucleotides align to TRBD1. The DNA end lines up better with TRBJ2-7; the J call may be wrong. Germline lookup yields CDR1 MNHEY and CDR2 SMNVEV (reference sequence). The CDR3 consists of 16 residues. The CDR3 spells CASNLRYRGTFDEQYF. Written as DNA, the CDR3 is TGTGCCAGCAATTTGAGGTACAGGGGAACGTTCGACGAGCAGTACTTC.

In DNA, the CDR3 is TGCAGCGCCAAAAAGGCACAGGGTGAGAGCACTGAAGCTTTCTTT. Translation: CSAKKAQGESTEAFF. This chain links TRBV29-1 with TRBJ1-1; maybe TRBD1 (6 bases). Germline assignment: CDR1 SQVTM and CDR2 ANQGSEA. Trimming pared 7 bases from V and 4 bases from J, leaving 22 bases between. The CDR3 sequence is 15 residues long.

The CDR3 region is CASSFDSRTSNQETQYF. In DNA form, the CDR3 reads TGCGCCAGCAGCTTTGATTCCAGGACGTCCAACCAAGAGACCCAGTACTTC. V gene TRBV5-1 combines with J gene TRBJ2-5; D gene ambiguous. The CDR3 extends over 17 amino acids. Germline V gives CDR1 SGHRS, CDR2 YFSETQ. The V gene lost 2 bases and the J gene lost 0 bases, with 17 bases spanning the gap. Full variable domain (outside the CDR3, taken from reference TRBV5-1 and TRBJ2-5): KAGVTQTPRYLIKTRGQQVTLSCSPISGHRSVSWYQQTPGQGLQFLFEYFSETQRNKGNFPGRFSGRQFSNSRSEMNVSTLELGDSALYLCASSFDSRTSNQETQYFGPGTRLLVL.

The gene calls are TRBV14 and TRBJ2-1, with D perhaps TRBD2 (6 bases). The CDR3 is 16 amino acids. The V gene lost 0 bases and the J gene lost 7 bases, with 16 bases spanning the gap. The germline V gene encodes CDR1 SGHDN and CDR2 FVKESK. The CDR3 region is CASSQERGGGQNEQFF. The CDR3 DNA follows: TGTGCCAGCAGCCAAGAACGAGGAGGAGGGCAAAATGAGCAGTTCTTC.